This TCR beta chain was recovered during a study of blood T cell repertoires in COVID-19. Study-wide background: Acute and convalescent COVID-19 specimens originated in the United States, Italy and Spain. In each case, the material was cDNA or gDNA derived from T cells, B-cell-depleted T cells, or PBMCs.

CDR3 length equals 11 residues. V gave up 6 bases and J gave up 4 bases, with 6 bases separating them. Germline CDR1 LNHDA, CDR2 SQIVND (reference sequence). For this clone: A single base is all that separates this from a far larger clone, so a read error is likely. The identical CDR3 is also encoded by other nucleotide sequences in the sample.

Authors' analysis steps: Estimation of nucleated cell counts was performed using reference gene primer amplification. Sequenced by immunoSEQ multiplex PCR; TCRdb stores in-frame clones only, minus some. V, J and clone size reflect that table, while D and trimming were determined from the DNA. The sample holds fewer than 350,000 clones, approximately 84% seen once. The V gene is TRBV19, the J gene TRBJ1-1, with D tentatively TRBD1 (6 bases). The sequence derives from a woman aged 25 to 39 who had recovered from COVID-19. Sequenced sample: peripheral blood. The CDR3 nucleotides are TGTGCCAGTAGACAGGGCACTGAAGCTTTCTTT. Protein sequence: CASRQGTEAFF.